The 15 T cell receptor beta chains given below trace back to one sample, sequenced in a study of vaccination effects on CD4 cells after COVID-19. For these receptors, no antigen is known. Here immunoSEQ multiplex PCR was the method, and the copy in TCRdb shows in-frame clones only, minus some. The sample yields fewer than 85,000 clones, less than 80% seen once. Expansion with viral peptide pools was applied to antigen-specific CD4+ T cells by the ViraFEST assay prior to sequencing. Cultured cells yielded isolated CD4+ T cells after 10 days. Each participant was administered two doses of either the BNT162b2 or the mRNA-1273 vaccine. Source: CD4+ T cells from PBMCs cultured with HCoV-OC43 spike peptides, taken after COVID-19 vaccination. Sample subset: HCoV-OC43 spike overlapping peptide pool stimulation. These receptors originate from a human donor who received a COVID-19 vaccine.

This clone has just one count. The CDR3 region has the DNA TGTGCCAGCAGCTTGGCGACAGGGTTTTTCGAGACCCAGTACTTC. As protein: CASSLATGFFETQYF. The chain is built from TRBV5-8 and TRBJ2-5, with 7 bases identical to TRBD1. The junction had 7 bases not matched to a gene; V was cut back by 0 bases and J by 5 bases. Germline V gene sequence: CDR1 SGHTS, CDR2 YDEGEE. This CDR3 comprises 15 residues.

The chain links TRBV27 to TRBJ2-5, with 9 bases fitting TRBD2. The V segment lost 5 bases and the J segment 0 bases; nucleotides outside the gene matches: 10. The CDR3 sequence is 17 residues long. From germline, CDR1 is MNHEY and CDR2 SMNVEV (reference sequence). CDR3 sequence reads: CASSPTVSGGHQETQYF. The CDR3 DNA follows: TGTGCCAGCAGTCCCACAGTTAGCGGGGGTCACCAAGAGACCCAGTACTTC.

CDR3 loop: CASSLGGGELAKNIQYF. CDR3 in DNA: TGTGCCAGCAGCTTGGGCGGCGGGGAGCTAGCCAAAAACATTCAGTACTTC. The J gene is TRBJ2-4, the V gene TRBV7-9; TRBD2 is a possible D gene (6 bases). The CDR3 totals 17 residues. Germline V CDR1 and CDR2: SEHNR, FQNEAQ (reference sequence). V was clipped by 3 bases and J by 0 bases, with 15 bases between them. Based on the CDR3 plus reference TRBV7-9 and TRBJ2-4, the full variable domain is DTGVSQNPRHKITKRGQNVTFRCDPISEHNRLYWYRQTLGQGPEFLTYFQNEAQLEKSRLLSDRFSAERPKGSFSTLEIQRTEQGDSAMYLCASSLGGGELAKNIQYFGAGTRLSVL.

The rearrangement links TRBV5-4 to TRBJ1-2, with 12 bases that match TRBD1. Germline V gives CDR1 SGHNT, CDR2 YYREEE (reference sequence). CDR3 length equals 14 residues. Trimming at V came to 6 bases and at J to 7 bases, leaving 7 bases not matched to a gene. This chain's CDR3 is CASKSGQGALGYTF. Written as DNA, the CDR3 is TGTGCCAGCAAATCGGGACAGGGGGCCCTTGGCTACACCTTC.

The chain combines TRBV24-1 with TRBJ2-5, with D possibly TRBD2 on 6 matching bases. Deletions cut 5 bases from V and 2 bases from J, with 11 bases between. CDR1 is KGHDR, CDR2 SFDVKD, per germline. This CDR3 is 14 amino acids long. CDR3 sequence: CATSAAGPQETQYF. The DNA of the CDR3 is TGTGCCACCAGTGCTGCGGGACCGCAAGAGACCCAGTACTTC.

The chain is built from TRBV5-4 and TRBJ2-2, with D hard to call. With 0 bases removed from V and 4 bases from J, the gap between germline ends came to 4 bases. From germline, CDR1 is SGHNT and CDR2 YYREEE (reference sequence). This CDR3 region has 13 residues. The CDR3 sequence: CASSLGGTGELFF. The CDR3 DNA follows: TGTGCCAGCAGCTTGGGGGGCACCGGGGAGCTGTTTTTT. Full variable domain (rest looked up from reference TRBV5-4 and TRBJ2-2): ETGVTQSPTHLIKTRGQQVTLRCSSQSGHNTVSWYQQALGQGPQFIFQYYREEENGRGNFPPRFSGLQFPNYSSELNVNALELDDSALYLCASSLGGTGELFFGEGSRLTVL.

In the case of this clone: Since no conserved phenylalanine or tryptophan closes the CDR3, a read error is the likely cause. The DNA is omitted, as the CDR3 cannot be located on it reliably, and the CDR3 follows TCRdb's listing. The gene calls are TRBV5-6 and TRBJ1-2. The CDR3 contains 12 residues when both ends are counted. From germline, CDR1 is SGHDT and CDR2 YYEEEE. CDR3 in amino acids: CASSLELEQDSV.

The chain links TRBV3-1 (or the pseudogene TRBV3-2) to TRBJ2-5; D gene unclear. CDR1 and CDR2 from the germline V gene are LGHDT and YNNKEL (reference sequence). Trimming removed 1 base from V and 2 bases from J, with 11 bases in between. CDR3 size: 15 residues. The CDR3 DNA reads TGTGCCAGCAGCCAAGGAGCCAGACATCAAGAGACCCAGTACTTC. This codes for CASSQGARHQETQYF.

The CDR3 bases are TGCGCCAGCAGCTTGGAGGGAGTTTCCTCCCCTGGGGCCAACGTCCTGACTTTC. Protein: CASSLEGVSSPGANVLTF. V usage is TRBV5-1 and J usage is TRBJ2-6, with a tentative D call TRBD2 (5 bases). CDR1 SGHRS and CDR2 YFSETQ come from the germline V gene. The length of the CDR3 is 18 residues. With 0 bases removed from V and 2 bases from J, the gap between germline ends came to 15 bases.

This chain connects TRBV4-1 to TRBJ1-4; tentative D call: TRBD1 (6 bases). The CDR3 has 15 residues. V was pared by 6 bases and J by 8 bases, with 19 bases between. CDR1 and CDR2 (germline): MGHRA, YSYEKL. The CDR3 bases are TGCGCCAGCAGACCAACAGGGAGGGATTGGGAAAAACTGTTTTTT. Its translation: CASRPTGRDWEKLFF.

This chain links TRBV27 with TRBJ2-3; D uncertain. V lost 5 bases to trimming and J lost 0 bases, with 3 bases between them. CDR1 MNHEY and CDR2 SMNVEV come from the germline V gene (reference sequence). This CDR3 is built from 12 residues. CDR3: CASSPSTDTQYF. CDR3 coding DNA: TGTGCCAGCAGTCCTAGCACAGATACGCAGTATTTT.

The V and J genes are TRBV5-1 and TRBJ1-6, with 7 bases matching TRBD1. CDR1 and CDR2 from the germline V gene are SGHRS and YFSETQ. The trim removed 1 base at V and 8 bases at J, leaving 3 bases unmatched. The CDR3 is 14 amino acids. The CDR3 DNA is TGCGCCAGCAGCTTGTCTGACAGGGATTCACCCCTCCACTTT. Translated: CASSLSDRDSPLHF.

The chain couples TRBV15 to TRBJ1-2; 9 bases line up with TRBD1. V trimming: 0 bases; J trimming: 4 bases; junction bases outside the gene matches: 3. Germline V gives CDR1 LNHNV, CDR2 YYDKDF (reference sequence). The CDR3 is 15 amino acids. The CDR3 DNA sequence: TGTGCCACCAGCAGAGATCCGACAGGGGGCTATGGCTACACCTTC. Protein sequence: CATSRDPTGGYGYTF.

This chain uses TRBV29-1 with TRBJ1-1; D remains unclear. V shed 4 bases and J shed 5 bases, with 8 bases lying between them. The CDR3 loop spans 11 amino acids. Germline V lookup: CDR1 SQVTM, CDR2 ANQGSEA. The CDR3 nucleotides read TGCAGCGTTGTACCAGGTACTGAAGCTTTCTTT. This gives the protein CSVVPGTEAFF.

V and J are TRBV15 and TRBJ1-5; D call uncertain. CDR1 is LNHNV, CDR2 YYDKDF, per germline (reference sequence). Trimming cost V 0 bases and J 5 bases, with 5 bases left between them. This CDR3 comprises 13 residues. The CDR3 sequence: CATSRDRDQPQHF. CDR3 DNA sequence: TGTGCCACCAGCAGAGATCGGGATCAGCCCCAGCATTTT. Looking up the rest from reference TRBV15 and TRBJ1-5 gives the full variable domain: DAMVIQNPRYQVTQFGKPVTLSCSQTLNHNVMYWYQQKSSQAPKLLFHYYDKDFNNEADTPDNFQSRRPNTSFCFLDIRSPGLGDTAMYLCATSRDRDQPQHFGDGTRLSIL.